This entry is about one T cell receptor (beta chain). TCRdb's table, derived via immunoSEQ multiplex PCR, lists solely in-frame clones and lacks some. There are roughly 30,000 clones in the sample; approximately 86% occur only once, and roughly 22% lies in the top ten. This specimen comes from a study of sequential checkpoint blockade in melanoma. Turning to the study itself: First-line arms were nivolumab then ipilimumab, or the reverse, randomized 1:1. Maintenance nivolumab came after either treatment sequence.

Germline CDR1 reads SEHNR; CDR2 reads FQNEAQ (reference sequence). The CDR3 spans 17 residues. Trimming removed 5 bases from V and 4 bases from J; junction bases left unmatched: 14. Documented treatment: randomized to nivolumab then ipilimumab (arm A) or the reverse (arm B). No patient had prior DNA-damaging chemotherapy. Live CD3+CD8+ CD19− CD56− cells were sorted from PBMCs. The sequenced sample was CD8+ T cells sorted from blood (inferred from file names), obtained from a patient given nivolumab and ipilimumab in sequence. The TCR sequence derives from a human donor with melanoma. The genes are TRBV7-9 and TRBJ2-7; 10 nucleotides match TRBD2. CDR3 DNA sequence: TGTGCCAGCAGCACTAGAGGGGGAGCGGGGGGGCTGTACGAGCAGTACTTC. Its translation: CASSTRGGAGGLYEQYF.